Shown below are 17 T cell receptor beta chains from a single sample sequenced in a study of blood T cell repertoires in COVID-19. Produced via immunoSEQ multiplex PCR; TCRdb's table is partial and in-frame only. The sample lists about 120,000 clones; about four fifths were seen once. Source material: peripheral blood. Receptor source: a man aged 55 to 70 with active or convalescent COVID-19.

This clone was found once. The chain joins TRBV7-9 to TRBJ1-4; D possibly corresponds to TRBD1 (5 bases). The CDR3 has 15 residues. Trimming shortened V by 8 bases and J by 7 bases, and 20 bases separated the two germline ends. CDR1 and CDR2 from the germline V gene are SEHNR and FQNEAQ (reference sequence). CDR3 protein: CASLPGFKRGEKLFF. The CDR3 DNA reads TGTGCCAGCCTTCCCGGGTTCAAAAGGGGTGAAAAACTGTTTTTT.

This clone appeared a few times. This chain joins TRBV6-6 and TRBJ2-1; 14 bases line up with TRBD2. After removal of 6 bases from V and 8 bases from J, the junction contained 6 bases not matched to a gene. The CDR3 has 15 residues. In germline, CDR1 is MNHNY, CDR2 SVGAGI (reference sequence). The CDR3 DNA sequence: TGTGCCAGCAGCCTGACTAGCGGGAGGGCCGATGAGCAGTTCTTC. This codes for CASSLTSGRADEQFF.

The J gene is TRBJ2-2, the V gene TRBV4-2; D not certain. The CDR3 has 16 amino acids. Trimming shortened V by 1 base and J by 0 bases, and 9 bases separated the two germline ends. Germline V CDR1 and CDR2: LGHNA, YNFKEQ. In DNA, the CDR3 is TGTGCCAGCAGCCAAGTAGAACTAACGAACACCGGGGAGCTGTTTTTT. It translates to CASSQVELTNTGELFF.

The count of this clone is one. CDR3 nucleotides: TGTGCCAGCAGCGTAGGATCAGGCAATAGCAATCAGCCCCAGCATTTT. This encodes CASSVGSGNSNQPQHF. V usage is TRBV9 and J usage is TRBJ1-5; D is uncertain. The ends were cut back, 0 bases at V and 0 bases at J, with 10 bases in the middle. The germline CDR1 and CDR2 sequences are SGDLS and YYNGEE. The CDR3 runs 16 residues.

This clone was seen only once. The V and J genes are TRBV5-1 and TRBJ2-7, with D tentatively TRBD2 (6 bases). The germline V gene encodes CDR1 SGHRS and CDR2 YFSETQ. CDR3 length: 15 amino acids. The V and J ends lost 4 bases and 1 base respectively, with 15 bases between them. The CDR3 region is CASSIPGLGSYEQYF. The CDR3 coding sequence is TGCGCCAGCAGCATTCCGGGACTCGGATCCTACGAGCAGTACTTC.

This clone turned up a few times. The genes are TRBV15 and TRBJ2-1, with D maybe TRBD1 (6 bases). CDR3 length: 18 amino acids. CDR1 is LNHNV, CDR2 YYDKDF, per germline (reference sequence). V was cut by 5 bases and J by 10 bases, with 30 bases left in between. The CDR3 protein is CATSGTGTKGRSILEQFF. The CDR3 DNA reads TGTGCCACCAGCGGGACGGGGACAAAGGGACGCAGCATCCTCGAGCAGTTCTTC. Drawing the rest from reference TRBV15 and TRBJ2-1, the complete variable domain is DAMVIQNPRYQVTQFGKPVTLSCSQTLNHNVMYWYQQKSSQAPKLLFHYYDKDFNNEADTPDNFQSRRPNTSFCFLDIRSPGLGDTAMYLCATSGTGTKGRSILEQFFGPGTRLTVL.

The chain couples TRBV4-3 to TRBJ2-7, with D uncertain. Trimming took off 0 bases at V and 7 bases at J, with 10 bases between the two ends. The CDR3 runs 13 residues. Per germline, CDR1 LGHNA and CDR2 YSLEER. The CDR3 loop reads CASSQERRREQYF. The CDR3 coding sequence is TGCGCCAGCAGCCAAGAAAGGAGAAGGGAGCAGTACTTC.

The chain couples TRBV7-9 to TRBJ2-7; 8 bases map to TRBD2. V lost 5 bases, J lost 4 bases, and 4 bases stayed unmatched. CDR3 length equals 13 residues. Germline V lookup: CDR1 SEHNR, CDR2 FQNEAQ (reference sequence). The CDR3 is CASSPSGGYEQYF. CDR3 DNA sequence: TGTGCCAGCAGCCCCAGCGGGGGTTACGAGCAGTACTTC.

There are a few counts of this clone. This chain links TRBV29-1 with TRBJ2-5, with D perhaps TRBD1 (6 bases). The germline V gene has CDR1 SQVTM and CDR2 ANQGSEA. Trimming stripped 2 bases from V and 4 bases from J, with 11 bases between. There are 13 residues in the CDR3. CDR3 loop: CSVETGFRETQYF. The CDR3 nucleotides read TGCAGCGTTGAAACAGGGTTTAGAGAGACCCAGTACTTC.

The chain has TRBV6-2 or TRBV6-3 and TRBJ2-7; 10 bases fit TRBD2. This CDR3 has 15 amino acids. J gave up 2 bases and V 2 bases, and 3 bases lay outside the gene matches. Germline lookup yields CDR1 MNHEY and CDR2 SVGEGT. The CDR3 sequence is CASSYGTSVAYEQYF. For the CDR3, the DNA is TGTGCCAGCAGTTACGGGACTAGCGTCGCCTACGAGCAGTACTTC.

The CDR3 nucleotides read TGTGCCAGCAGTTTACGTCGGGACAGGGCGCATAACACTGAAGCTTTCTTT. Translated: CASSLRRDRAHNTEAFF. V gene TRBV27 combines with J gene TRBJ1-1; TRBD1 agrees at 9 bases. CDR1 MNHEY and CDR2 SMNVEV come from the germline V gene (reference sequence). The trim removed 2 bases at V and 2 bases at J, leaving 9 bases unmatched. The CDR3 contains 17 residues.

The chain combines TRBV5-3 with TRBJ1-2; D not certain. TRBV5-3 is annotated as an ORF whose role is uncertain. V was cut by 0 bases and J by 0 bases, with 18 bases left in between. The CDR3 covers 18 residues. Here the CDR3 reads CARSLDLSRQASNYGYTF. The CDR3 DNA sequence: TGTGCCAGAAGCTTGGACTTGAGTCGGCAGGCTTCTAACTATGGCTACACCTTC.

The chain joins TRBV27 to TRBJ1-5; 10 bases align to TRBD1. Germline V gene lookup returns CDR1 MNHEY and CDR2 SMNVEV (reference sequence). The CDR3 extends over 17 amino acids. V dropped 4 bases and J dropped 2; count of bases not matched to a gene: 8. CDR3: CASSSGTGAWGNQPQHF. CDR3 nucleotide sequence: TGTGCCAGCAGTTCCGGGACAGGGGCGTGGGGCAATCAGCCCCAGCATTTT.

The genes are TRBV29-1 and TRBJ1-1, with TRBD1 identical over 7 bases. V trimming: 7 bases; J trimming: 1 base; junction bases outside the gene matches: 6. Germline-derived CDR1 and CDR2 are SQVTM and ANQGSEA. CDR3 length equals 13 residues. The CDR3 nucleotides are TGCAGCGCAGAGGGACAGCAGAACACTGAAGCTTTCTTT. The encoded protein is CSAEGQQNTEAFF.

V usage is TRBV14 and J usage is TRBJ2-5; maybe TRBD2 (5 bases). The CDR3 length is 16 residues. Germline V gene sequence: CDR1 SGHDN, CDR2 FVKESK. V lost 5 bases and J 1 base, leaving 17 bases between the germline ends. CDR3 DNA: TGTGCCAGCAGCTTTGGAGGCAGGTACCTCCAAGAGACCCAGTACTTC. Translating it yields CASSFGGRYLQETQYF.

The chain employs TRBV28 and TRBJ1-1; tentatively, D is TRBD1 (5 bases). The CDR3 consists of 15 residues. CDR1 MDHEN and CDR2 SYDVKM come from the germline V gene. Trimming took off 4 bases at V and 0 bases at J, with 12 bases between the two ends. Here the CDR3 DNA reads TGTGCCAGCAGTTCCCCGACAGAGATGAACACTGAAGCTTTCTTT. Translating gives CASSSPTEMNTEAFF.

This chain joins TRBV9 and TRBJ1-1, with D possibly TRBD1 on 6 matching bases. Trimming removed 4 bases at V and 0 bases at J, with 22 bases between. Per the germline V gene, CDR1 is SGDLS and CDR2 is YYNGEE. CDR3 size: 18 residues. CDR3 DNA sequence: TGTGCCAGCAGCCGTGAGGCTCCGGGACAAACAATGAACACTGAAGCTTTCTTT. Translating gives CASSREAPGQTMNTEAFF.